This T cell receptor (beta chain) was recorded in a study of T cell responses to AZD1222 COVID-19 vaccine. Overall study: Doses given second, at about 4 or about 12 weeks, were pooled.

The assay was immunoSEQ multiplex PCR, and TCRdb's table has in-frame clones only and misses some. Of about 120,000 clones detected, over 70% appear once; the ten largest clones hold roughly 5.4%. On this clone: What it binds is unknown.

The CDR3 is made up of 16 amino acids. Germline V gene data show CDR1 as MDHEN and CDR2 as SYDVKM. V shed 5 bases and J 5 bases; nucleotides not matched to a gene: 11. Study outcomes and limitations: Only 6 or 7 individuals given AZD1222 were seropositive at baseline. Vaccine-associated CD4 TCRs spanned spike, dominant at 160-218 and 743-854.

The rearrangement links TRBV28 to TRBJ2-4, with 8 bases lining up with TRBD1. Sequencing used peripheral blood, obtained on day 0 of AZD1222 vaccination. This receptor was obtained from an adult in good health. The CDR3 loop is CASSTNGQGGENIQYF. The CDR3 DNA is TGTGCCAGCAGTACCAATGGACAGGGAGGTGAAAACATTCAGTACTTC.